The clone carrying this T cell receptor beta chain was observed many times. Per germline, CDR1 SEHNR and CDR2 FQNEAQ (reference sequence). This CDR3 has 16 residues. With 7 bases removed from V and 2 bases from J, the gap between germline ends came to 19 bases. The data originate from a study of early T cells in non-severe SARS-CoV-2 infection. Using its own MiXCR run on the 5' RACE reads, TCRdb lists one record per CDR3 protein. Of 50,000 or so distinct CDR3 sequences detected, around 14% appear once; the ten largest clones hold roughly 10%. This clonotype was obtained from an adult who was a healthcare worker with PCR-confirmed SARS-CoV-2 infection or an uninfected control (not recorded which). The genes are TRBV7-9 and TRBJ2-3, with D perhaps TRBD1 or TRBD2 (5 bases each). Sequences were obtained from whole blood. This chain's CDR3 is CASTLNRGHNTDTQYF. In nucleotides, the CDR3 is TGTGCCAGCACCCTAAACCGGGGCCACAACACAGATACGCAGTATTTT.